This TCR beta chain was observed in a study of response to subunit inactivated influenza vaccine. Overall study findings and caveats: Seasonal influenza vaccination, on each occasion, was suggested by the authors to recruit few new T cells.

MiXCR was run by TCRdb on the RT-PCR reads, yielding one entry per CDR3 protein. The sample has 600,000 to 850,000 distinct CDR3 sequences; less than 15% are singletons. Germline loops: CDR1 DFQATT, CDR2 SNEGSKA (reference sequence). This CDR3 has 14 amino acids. Trimming took 6 bases from V and 2 from J; bases not matched to a gene: 7. Regarding this clonotype: Antigen unknown.

Sample: PBMCs from blood, taken 14 to 15 days before vaccination. The TCR comes from a man in his forties or fifties who received an inactivated influenza vaccine. The rearrangement joins TRBV20-1 to TRBJ2-1; the match to TRBD2 covers 7 bases. Here the CDR3 reads CSAGVGRAYNEQFF. The DNA of the CDR3 is TGCAGTGCCGGGGTGGGGAGGGCCTACAATGAGCAGTTCTTC.